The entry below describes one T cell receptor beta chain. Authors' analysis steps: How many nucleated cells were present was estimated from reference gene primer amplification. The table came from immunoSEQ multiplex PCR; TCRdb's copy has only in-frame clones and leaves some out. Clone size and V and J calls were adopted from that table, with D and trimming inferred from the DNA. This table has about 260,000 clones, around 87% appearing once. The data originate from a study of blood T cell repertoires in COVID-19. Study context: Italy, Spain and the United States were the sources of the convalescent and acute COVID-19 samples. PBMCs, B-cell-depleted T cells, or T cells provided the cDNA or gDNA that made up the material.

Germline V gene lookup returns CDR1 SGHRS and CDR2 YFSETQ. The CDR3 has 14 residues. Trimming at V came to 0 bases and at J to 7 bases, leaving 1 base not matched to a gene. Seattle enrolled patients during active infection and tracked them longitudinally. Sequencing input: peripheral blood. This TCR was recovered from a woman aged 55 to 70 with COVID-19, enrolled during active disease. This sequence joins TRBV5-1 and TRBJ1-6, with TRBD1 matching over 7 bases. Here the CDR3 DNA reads TGCGCCAGCAGCTTGGACAGGGGCAATTCACCCCTCCACTTT. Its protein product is CASSLDRGNSPLHF.